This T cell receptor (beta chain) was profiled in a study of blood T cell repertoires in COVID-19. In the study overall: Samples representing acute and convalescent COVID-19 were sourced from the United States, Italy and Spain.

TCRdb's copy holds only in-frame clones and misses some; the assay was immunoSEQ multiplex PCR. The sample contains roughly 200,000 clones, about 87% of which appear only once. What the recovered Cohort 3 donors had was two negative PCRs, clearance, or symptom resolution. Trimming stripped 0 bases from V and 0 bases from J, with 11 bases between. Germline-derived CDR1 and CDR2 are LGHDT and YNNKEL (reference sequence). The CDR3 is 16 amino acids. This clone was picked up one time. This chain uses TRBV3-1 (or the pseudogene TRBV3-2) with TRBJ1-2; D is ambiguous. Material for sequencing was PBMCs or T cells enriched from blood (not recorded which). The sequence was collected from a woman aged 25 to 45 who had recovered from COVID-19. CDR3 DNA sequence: TGTGCCAGCAGCCAAGATTGGCAGGCCGCTAACTATGGCTACACCTTC. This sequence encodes CASSQDWQAANYGYTF.